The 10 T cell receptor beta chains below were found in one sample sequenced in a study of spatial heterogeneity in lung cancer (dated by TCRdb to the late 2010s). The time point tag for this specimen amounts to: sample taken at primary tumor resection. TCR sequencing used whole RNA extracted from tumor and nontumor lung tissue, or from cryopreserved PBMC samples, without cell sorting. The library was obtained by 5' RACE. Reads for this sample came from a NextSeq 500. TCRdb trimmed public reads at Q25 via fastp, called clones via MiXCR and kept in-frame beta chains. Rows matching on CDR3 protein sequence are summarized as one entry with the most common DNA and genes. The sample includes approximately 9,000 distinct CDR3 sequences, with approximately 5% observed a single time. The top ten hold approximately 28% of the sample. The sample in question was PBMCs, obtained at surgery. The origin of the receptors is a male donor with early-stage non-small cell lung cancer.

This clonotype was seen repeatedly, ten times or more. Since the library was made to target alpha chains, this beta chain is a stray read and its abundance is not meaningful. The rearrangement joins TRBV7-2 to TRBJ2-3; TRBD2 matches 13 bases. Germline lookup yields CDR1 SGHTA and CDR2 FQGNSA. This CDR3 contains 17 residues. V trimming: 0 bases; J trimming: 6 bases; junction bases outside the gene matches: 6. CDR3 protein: CASSLAPTSGGMDTQYF. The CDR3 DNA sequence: TGTGCCAGCAGCTTAGCCCCGACTAGCGGGGGGATGGATACGCAGTATTTT.

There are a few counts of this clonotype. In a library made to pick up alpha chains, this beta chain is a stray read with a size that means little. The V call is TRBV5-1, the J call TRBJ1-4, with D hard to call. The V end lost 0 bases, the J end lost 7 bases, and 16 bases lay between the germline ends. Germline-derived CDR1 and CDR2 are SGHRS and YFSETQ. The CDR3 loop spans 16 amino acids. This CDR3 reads CASSLAPRGVREKLFF. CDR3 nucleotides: TGCGCCAGCAGCTTGGCGCCGCGGGGTGTTCGTGAAAAACTGTTTTTT.

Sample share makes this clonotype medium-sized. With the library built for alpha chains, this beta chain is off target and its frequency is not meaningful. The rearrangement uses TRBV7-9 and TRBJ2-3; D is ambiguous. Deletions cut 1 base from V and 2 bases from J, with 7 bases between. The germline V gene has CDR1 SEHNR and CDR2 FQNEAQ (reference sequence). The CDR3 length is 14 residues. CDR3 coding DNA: TGTGCCAGCAGCTTAGAAGGAGTCACAGATACGCAGTATTTT. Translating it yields CASSLEGVTDTQYF.

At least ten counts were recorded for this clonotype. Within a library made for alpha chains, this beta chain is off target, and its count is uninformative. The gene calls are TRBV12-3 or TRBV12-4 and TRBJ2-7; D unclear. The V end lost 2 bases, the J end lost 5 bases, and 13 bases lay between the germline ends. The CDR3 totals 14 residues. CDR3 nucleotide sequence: TGTGCCAGCAGTTTAAGGGCCAGGAACAACGAGCAGTACTTC. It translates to CASSLRARNNEQYF.

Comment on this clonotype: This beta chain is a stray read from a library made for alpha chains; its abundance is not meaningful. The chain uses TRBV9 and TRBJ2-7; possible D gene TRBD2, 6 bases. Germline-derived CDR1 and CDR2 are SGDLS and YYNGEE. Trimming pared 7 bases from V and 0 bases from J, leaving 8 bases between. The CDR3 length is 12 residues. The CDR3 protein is CASVGSSYEQYF. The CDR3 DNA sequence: TGTGCCAGCGTCGGGAGCTCCTACGAGCAGTACTTC.

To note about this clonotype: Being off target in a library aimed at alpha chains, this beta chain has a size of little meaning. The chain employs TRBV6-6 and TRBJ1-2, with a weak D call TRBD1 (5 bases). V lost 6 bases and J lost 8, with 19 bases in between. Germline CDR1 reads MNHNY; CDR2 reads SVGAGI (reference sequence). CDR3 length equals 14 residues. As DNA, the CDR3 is TGTGCCAGCAGCGAGAGGGGCCGATCCGGAGGCTACACCTTC. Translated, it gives CASSERGRSGGYTF.

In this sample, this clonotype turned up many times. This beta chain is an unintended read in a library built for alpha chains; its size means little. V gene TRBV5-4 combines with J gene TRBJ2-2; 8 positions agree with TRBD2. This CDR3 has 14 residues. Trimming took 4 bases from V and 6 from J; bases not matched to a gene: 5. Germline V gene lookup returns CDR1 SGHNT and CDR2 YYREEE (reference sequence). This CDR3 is CASSPGGAAGELFF. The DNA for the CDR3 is TGTGCCAGCAGCCCGGGGGGGGCGGCCGGGGAGCTGTTTTTT.

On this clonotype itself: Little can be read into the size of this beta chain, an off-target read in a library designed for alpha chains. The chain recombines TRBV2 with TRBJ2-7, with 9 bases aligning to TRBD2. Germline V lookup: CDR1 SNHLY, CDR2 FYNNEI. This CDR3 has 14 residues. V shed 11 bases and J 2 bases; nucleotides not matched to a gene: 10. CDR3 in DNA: TGTGCCGTCCAGTCGGGACTAGCCGCCTACGAGCAGTACGTC. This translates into CAVQSGLAAYEQYV.

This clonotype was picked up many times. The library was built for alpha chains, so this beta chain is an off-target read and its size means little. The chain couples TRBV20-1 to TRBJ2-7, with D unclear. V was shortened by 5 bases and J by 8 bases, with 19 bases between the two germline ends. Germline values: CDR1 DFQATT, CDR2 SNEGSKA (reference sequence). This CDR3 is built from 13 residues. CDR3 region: CSAQFVAGGKQYF. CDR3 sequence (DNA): TGCAGTGCTCAGTTCGTGGCAGGCGGAAAGCAGTACTTC.

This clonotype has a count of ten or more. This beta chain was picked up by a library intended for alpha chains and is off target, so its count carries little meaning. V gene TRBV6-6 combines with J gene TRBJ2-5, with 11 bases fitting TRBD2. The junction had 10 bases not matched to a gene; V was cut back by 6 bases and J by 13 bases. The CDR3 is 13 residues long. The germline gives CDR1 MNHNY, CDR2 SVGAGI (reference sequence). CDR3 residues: CASRWASGGPGYF. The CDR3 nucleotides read TGTGCCAGCAGATGGGCTAGCGGGGGGCCCGGGTACTTC.